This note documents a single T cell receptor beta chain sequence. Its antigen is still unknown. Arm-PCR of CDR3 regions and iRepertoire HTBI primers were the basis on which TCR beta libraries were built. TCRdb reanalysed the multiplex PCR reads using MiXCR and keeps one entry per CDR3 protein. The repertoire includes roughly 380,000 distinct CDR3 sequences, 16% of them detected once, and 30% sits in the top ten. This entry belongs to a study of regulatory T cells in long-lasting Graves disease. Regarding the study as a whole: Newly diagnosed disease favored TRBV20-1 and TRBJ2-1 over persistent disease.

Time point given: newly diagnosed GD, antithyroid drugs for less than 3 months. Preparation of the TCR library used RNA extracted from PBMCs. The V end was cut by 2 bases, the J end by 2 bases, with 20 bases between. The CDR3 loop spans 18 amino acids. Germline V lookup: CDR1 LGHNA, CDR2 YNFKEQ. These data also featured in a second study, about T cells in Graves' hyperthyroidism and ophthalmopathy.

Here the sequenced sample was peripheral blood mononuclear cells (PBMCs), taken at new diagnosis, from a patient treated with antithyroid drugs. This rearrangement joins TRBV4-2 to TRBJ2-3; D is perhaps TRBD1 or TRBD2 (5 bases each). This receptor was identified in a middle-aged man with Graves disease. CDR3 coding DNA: TGTGCCAGCAGCCAACTCAGGAATAATCGGGGCTTCACAGATACGCAGTATTTT. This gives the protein CASSQLRNNRGFTDTQYF.